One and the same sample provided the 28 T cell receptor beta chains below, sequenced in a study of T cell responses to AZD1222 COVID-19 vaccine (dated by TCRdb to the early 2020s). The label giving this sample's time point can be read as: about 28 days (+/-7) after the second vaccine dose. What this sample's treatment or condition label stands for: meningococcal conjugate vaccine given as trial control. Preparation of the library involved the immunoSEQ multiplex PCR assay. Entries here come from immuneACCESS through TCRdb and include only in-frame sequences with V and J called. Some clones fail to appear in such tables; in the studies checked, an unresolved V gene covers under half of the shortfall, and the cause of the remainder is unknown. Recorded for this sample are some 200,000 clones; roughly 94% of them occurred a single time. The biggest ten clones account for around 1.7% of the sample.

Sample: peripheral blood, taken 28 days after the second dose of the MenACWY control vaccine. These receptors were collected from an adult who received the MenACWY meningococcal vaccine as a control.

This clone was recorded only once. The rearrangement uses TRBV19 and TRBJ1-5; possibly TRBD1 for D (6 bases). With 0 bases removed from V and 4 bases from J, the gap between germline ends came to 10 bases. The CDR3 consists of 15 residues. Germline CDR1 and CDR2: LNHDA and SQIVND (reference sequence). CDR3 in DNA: TGTGCCAGTAGTATAGACAGGGGACCTAATCAGCCCCAGCATTTT. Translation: CASSIDRGPNQPQHF.

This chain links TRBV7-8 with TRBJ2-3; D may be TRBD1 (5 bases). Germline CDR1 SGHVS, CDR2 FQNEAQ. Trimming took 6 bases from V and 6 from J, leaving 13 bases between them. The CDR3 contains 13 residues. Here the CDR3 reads CASSQGPQDTQYF. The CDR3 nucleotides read TGTGCCAGCAGTCAGGGCCCGCAGGATACGCAGTATTTT.

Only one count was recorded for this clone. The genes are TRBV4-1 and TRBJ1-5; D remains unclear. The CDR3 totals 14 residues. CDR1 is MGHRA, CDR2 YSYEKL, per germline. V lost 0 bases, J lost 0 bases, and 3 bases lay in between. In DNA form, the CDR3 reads TGCGCCAGCAGCCAAGAGGATAGCAATCAGCCCCAGCATTTT. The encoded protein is CASSQEDSNQPQHF.

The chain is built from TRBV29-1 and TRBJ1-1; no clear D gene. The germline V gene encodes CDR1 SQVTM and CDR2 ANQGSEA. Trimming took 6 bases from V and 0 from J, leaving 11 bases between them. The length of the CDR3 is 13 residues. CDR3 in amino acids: CSVATVMNTEAFF. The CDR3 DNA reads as TGCAGCGTCGCTACAGTAATGAACACTGAAGCTTTCTTT.

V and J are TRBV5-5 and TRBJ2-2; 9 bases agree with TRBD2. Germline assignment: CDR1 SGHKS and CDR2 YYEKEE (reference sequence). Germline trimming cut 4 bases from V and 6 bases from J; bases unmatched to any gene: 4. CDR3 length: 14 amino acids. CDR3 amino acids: CASSAGTSPGELFF. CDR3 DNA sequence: TGTGCCAGCAGCGCCGGGACTAGCCCCGGGGAGCTGTTTTTT.

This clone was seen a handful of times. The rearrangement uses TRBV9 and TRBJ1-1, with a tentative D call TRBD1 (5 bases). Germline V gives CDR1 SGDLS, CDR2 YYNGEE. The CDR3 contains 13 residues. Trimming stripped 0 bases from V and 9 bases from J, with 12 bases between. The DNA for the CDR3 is TGTGCCAGCAGCGTAGAGGGAGGGGCGAAAGCTTTCTTT. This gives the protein CASSVEGGAKAFF. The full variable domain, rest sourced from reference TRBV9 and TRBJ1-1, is DSGVTQTPKHLITATGQRVTLRCSPRSGDLSVYWYQQSLDQGLQFLIQYYNGEERAKGNILERFSAQQFPDLHSELNLSSLELGDSALYFCASSVEGGAKAFFGQGTRLTVV.

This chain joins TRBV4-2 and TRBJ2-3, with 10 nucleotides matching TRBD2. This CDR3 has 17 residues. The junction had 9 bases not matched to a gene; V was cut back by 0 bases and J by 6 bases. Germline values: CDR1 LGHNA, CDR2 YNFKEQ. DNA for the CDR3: TGTGCCAGCAGCCAAGATCGGGCTAGCGGGGGTGGGGATACGCAGTATTTT. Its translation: CASSQDRASGGGDTQYF.

CDR3 DNA: TGTGCCAGCAGGACGTCCGGGACAGGGTCCTACGAGCAGTACTTC. Encoded protein: CASRTSGTGSYEQYF. This rearrangement joins TRBV28 to TRBJ2-7; 9 bases line up with TRBD1. This CDR3 contains 15 residues. J lost 1 base, V lost 6 bases, and 7 bases had no gene match. Per germline, CDR1 MDHEN and CDR2 SYDVKM. The whole variable domain, remainder taken from reference TRBV28 and TRBJ2-7, is DVKVTQSSRYLVKRTGEKVFLECVQDMDHENMFWYRQDPGLGLRLIYFSYDVKMKEKGDIPEGYSVSREKKERFSLILESASTNQTSMYLCASRTSGTGSYEQYFGPGTRLTVT.

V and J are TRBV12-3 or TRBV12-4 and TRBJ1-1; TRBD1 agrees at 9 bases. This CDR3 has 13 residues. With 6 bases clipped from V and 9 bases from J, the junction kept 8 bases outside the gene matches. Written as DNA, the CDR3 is TGTGCCAGCAGGGGGATTGGACAGGGGAAAGCTTTCTTT. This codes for CASRGIGQGKAFF.

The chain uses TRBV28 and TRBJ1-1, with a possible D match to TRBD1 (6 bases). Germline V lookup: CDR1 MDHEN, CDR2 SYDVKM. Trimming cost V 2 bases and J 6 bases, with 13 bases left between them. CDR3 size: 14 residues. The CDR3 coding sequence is TGTGCCAGCAGTTTAGAGGCAGGGGTCCCTGAAGCTTTCTTT. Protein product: CASSLEAGVPEAFF.

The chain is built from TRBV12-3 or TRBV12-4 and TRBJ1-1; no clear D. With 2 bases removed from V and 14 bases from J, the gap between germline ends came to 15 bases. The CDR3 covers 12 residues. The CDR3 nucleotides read TGTGCCAGCAGTTTATCGGCCGCCTTGGAATTCTTT. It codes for CASSLSAALEFF.

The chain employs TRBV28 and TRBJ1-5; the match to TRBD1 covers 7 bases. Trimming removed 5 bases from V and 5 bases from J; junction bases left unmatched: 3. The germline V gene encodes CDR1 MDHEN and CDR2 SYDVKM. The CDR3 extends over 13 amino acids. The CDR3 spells CASSVGQYQPQHF. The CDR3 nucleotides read TGTGCCAGCAGTGTGGGACAGTATCAGCCCCAGCATTTT.

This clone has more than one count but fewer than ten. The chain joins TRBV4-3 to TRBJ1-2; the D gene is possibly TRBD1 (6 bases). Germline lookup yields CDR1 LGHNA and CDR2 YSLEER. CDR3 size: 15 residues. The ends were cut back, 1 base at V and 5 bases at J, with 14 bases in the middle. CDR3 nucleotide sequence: TGCGCCAGCAGCCAAGCGGAGGACAGTAGATATGGCTACACCTTC. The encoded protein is CASSQAEDSRYGYTF.

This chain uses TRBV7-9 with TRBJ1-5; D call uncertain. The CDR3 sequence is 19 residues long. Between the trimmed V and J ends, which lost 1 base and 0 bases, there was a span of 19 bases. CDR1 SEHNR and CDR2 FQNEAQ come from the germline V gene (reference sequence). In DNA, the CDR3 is TGTGCCAGCAGCTTAGTTGCCCCCTCAGTGGGCTATAGCAATCAGCCCCAGCATTTT. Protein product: CASSLVAPSVGYSNQPQHF.

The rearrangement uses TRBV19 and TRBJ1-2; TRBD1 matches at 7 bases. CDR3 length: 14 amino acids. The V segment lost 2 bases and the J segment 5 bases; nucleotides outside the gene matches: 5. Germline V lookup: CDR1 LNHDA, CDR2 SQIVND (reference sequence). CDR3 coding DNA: TGTGCCAGTAGTATACCTCAGACAGGGTATGGCTACACCTTC. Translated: CASSIPQTGYGYTF.

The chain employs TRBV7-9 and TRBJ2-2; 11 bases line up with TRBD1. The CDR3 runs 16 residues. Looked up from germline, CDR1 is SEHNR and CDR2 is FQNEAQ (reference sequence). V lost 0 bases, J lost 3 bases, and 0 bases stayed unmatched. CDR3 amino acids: CASSLAGQGDTGELFF. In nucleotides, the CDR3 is TGTGCCAGCAGCTTAGCGGGACAGGGGGACACCGGGGAGCTGTTTTTT.

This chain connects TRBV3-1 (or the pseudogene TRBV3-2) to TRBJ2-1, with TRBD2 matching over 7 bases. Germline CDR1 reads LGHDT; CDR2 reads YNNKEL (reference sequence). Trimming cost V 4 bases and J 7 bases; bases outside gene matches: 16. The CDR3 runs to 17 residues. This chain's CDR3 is CASSRQLVSGKKNEQFF. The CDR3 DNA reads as TGTGCCAGCAGCCGACAACTCGTAAGCGGGAAGAAGAATGAGCAGTTCTTC.

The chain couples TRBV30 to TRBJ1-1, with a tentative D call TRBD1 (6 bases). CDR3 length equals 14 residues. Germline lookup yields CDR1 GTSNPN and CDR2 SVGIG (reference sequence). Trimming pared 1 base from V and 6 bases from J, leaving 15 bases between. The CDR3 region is CAWSDRAMIPEAFF. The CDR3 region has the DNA TGTGCCTGGAGTGACAGGGCAATGATCCCTGAAGCTTTCTTT. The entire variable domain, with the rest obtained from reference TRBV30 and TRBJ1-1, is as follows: SQTIHQWPATLVQPVGSPLSLECTVEGTSNPNLYWYRQAAGRGLQLLFYSVGIGQISSEVPQNLSASRPQDRQFILSSKKLLLSDSGFYLCAWSDRAMIPEAFFGQGTRLTVV.

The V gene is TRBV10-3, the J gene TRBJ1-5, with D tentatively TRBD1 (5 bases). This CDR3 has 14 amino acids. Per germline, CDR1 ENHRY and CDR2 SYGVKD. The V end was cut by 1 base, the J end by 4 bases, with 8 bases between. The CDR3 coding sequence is TGTGCCATCAGTGAGTGGGGGGGTAATCAGCCCCAGCATTTT. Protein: CAISEWGGNQPQHF.

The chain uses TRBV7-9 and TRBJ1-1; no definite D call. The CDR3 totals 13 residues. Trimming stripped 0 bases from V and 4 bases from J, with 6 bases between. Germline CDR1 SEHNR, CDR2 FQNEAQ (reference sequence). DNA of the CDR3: TGTGCCAGCAGCTTAGCGCAGATCACTGAAGCTTTCTTT. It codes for CASSLAQITEAFF.

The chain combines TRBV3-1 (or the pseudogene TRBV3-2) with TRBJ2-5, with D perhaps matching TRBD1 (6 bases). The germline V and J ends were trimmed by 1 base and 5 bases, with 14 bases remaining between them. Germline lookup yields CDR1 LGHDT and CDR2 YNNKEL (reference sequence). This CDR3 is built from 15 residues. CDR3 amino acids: CASSQATGFGETQYF. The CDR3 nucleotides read TGTGCCAGCAGCCAAGCTACAGGGTTTGGGGAGACCCAGTACTTC.

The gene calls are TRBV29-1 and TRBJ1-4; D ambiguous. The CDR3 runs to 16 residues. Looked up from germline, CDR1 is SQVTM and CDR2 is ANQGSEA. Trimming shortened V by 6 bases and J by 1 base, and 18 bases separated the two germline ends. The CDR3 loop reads CSVIAEGSGTNEKLFF. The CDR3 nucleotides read TGCAGCGTAATAGCAGAAGGGAGTGGAACTAATGAAAAACTGTTTTTT.

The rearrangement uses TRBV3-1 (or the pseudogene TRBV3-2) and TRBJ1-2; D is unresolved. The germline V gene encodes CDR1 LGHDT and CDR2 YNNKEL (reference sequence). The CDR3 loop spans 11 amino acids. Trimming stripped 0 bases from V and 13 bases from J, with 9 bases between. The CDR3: CASSQDRGPTF. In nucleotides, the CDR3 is TGTGCCAGCAGCCAAGATCGTGGTCCCACCTTC.

CDR3 nucleotides: TGTGCCAGCAGCTTAGGAAGAGGGACTACTGAACAAGAGACCCAGTACTTC. Encoded protein: CASSLGRGTTEQETQYF. The chain couples TRBV7-9 to TRBJ2-5, with TRBD2 identical over 7 bases. The CDR3 spans 17 residues. CDR1 and CDR2 from the germline V gene are SEHNR and FQNEAQ (reference sequence). Trimming at V came to 1 base and at J to 2 bases, leaving 10 bases not matched to a gene.

The CDR3 DNA reads as TGCAGCGTTGAAGGGACGGTCTATGGCTACACCTTC. This encodes CSVEGTVYGYTF. J is TRBJ1-2 and V is TRBV29-1; unclear D gene. CDR1 and CDR2 from the germline V gene are SQVTM and ANQGSEA. The V end lost 1 base, the J end lost 4 bases, and 7 bases lay between the germline ends. The CDR3 contains 12 residues.

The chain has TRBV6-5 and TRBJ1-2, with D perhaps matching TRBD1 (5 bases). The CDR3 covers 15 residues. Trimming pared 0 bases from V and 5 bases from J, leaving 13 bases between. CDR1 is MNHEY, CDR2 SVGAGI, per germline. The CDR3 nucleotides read TGTGCCAGCAGTTACTCGGAGGTTGGGGGATATGGCTACACCTTC. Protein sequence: CASSYSEVGGYGYTF.

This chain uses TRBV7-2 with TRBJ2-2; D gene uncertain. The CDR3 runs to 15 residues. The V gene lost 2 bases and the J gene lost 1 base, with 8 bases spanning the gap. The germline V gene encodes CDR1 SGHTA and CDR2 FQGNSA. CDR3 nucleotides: TGTGCCAGCAGCTTAAATGGACGGAACACCGGGGAGCTGTTTTTT. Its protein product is CASSLNGRNTGELFF.

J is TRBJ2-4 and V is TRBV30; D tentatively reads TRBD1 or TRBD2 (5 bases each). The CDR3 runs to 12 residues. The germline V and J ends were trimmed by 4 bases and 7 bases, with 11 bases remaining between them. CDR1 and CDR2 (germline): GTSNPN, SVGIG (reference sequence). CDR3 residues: CAWNTGPNIQYF. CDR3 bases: TGTGCCTGGAACACGGGGCCCAACATTCAGTACTTC.